This T cell receptor (beta chain) was documented in a study of blood T cell repertoires in COVID-19 (TCRdb year 2020). In terms of the full investigation: Samples covering the acute and convalescent phases of COVID-19 were provided by collaborators in the United States, Italy and Spain. The prospective study material was composed of cDNA or gDNA derived from T cells, B-cell-depleted T cells, or PBMCs. The dataset comprised deeply sampled blood TCRbeta repertoires from subjects exposed to, actively infected with, or recovered from COVID-19. A freely available public database, intended as a resource for researchers studying the immune response to SARS-CoV-2, is where the repertoires were released. Samples were obtained from the ongoing ImmuneRACE study (first 160 participants) and from approximately 1,200 subjects provided by 6 global collaborators. Nearly every sample came with metadata listing a de-identified subject ID, COVID-19 status, age in years and sex. Where available, HLA class I and class II types were taken from metadata supplied by the sample provider and were not determined by assay-based typing. General study outcomes and caveats: How much clinical and demographic metadata was included differed by source and by participant, and the metadata was provided uncurated.

This clone was observed a handful of times. Its antigen target is currently unknown. Per-base qualities were not stored, and no clone one base away is much larger. TCRbeta CDR3 regions were amplified from genomic DNA using the immunoSEQ Assay, a bias-controlled multiplex PCR. The published analysis was carried out like this. Within the assay, amplification of reference gene primers was used to estimate how many nucleated cells each sample contained. To quantify the absolute abundance of each unique TCRbeta CDR3 rearrangement, sequence reads were collapsed and filtered. For each sample, productive Simpson clonality was calculated by taking the square root of Simpson's diversity index across productive rearrangements. The table was pulled from immuneACCESS by TCRdb, which kept in-frame rearrangements only. Such tables lose some clones; where checked, under half of the loss comes from unresolved V genes, and the rest has no known cause. V, J and clone size are those of that table, while D and trimming were read from the DNA. The sample has around 70,000 clones on record, around 86% of them singletons. The top ten constitute about 8.3% of the sample.

Each collaborating institution followed its own protocols to collect whole blood in K2EDTA tubes. For TCRbeta analysis, collaborators shipped samples in one of three forms: frozen whole blood, isolated PBMCs, or DNA extracted from either of those sample types. Including cysteine and phenylalanine, the CDR3 has 13 amino acids. Only the CDR3 DNA stays, 39 bases, in frame from base 1. CDR1 and CDR2, looked up from the germline V gene (reference sequence), are GTSNPN and SVGIG. A distance of 13 bases separates the germline ends of V and J, which lose 5 bases and 5 bases respectively. Sequencing used peripheral blood. Recombination linked TRBV30 to TRBJ2-1, and perhaps TRBD1 as D gene, on 6 matching bases. This TCR was recovered from a man younger than 45 with acute or convalescent COVID-19. The CDR3 in this case is CAWDTGIHNEQFF. The DNA sequence is given as TGTGCCTGGGACACAGGGATCCACAATGAGCAGTTCTTC.